These T cell receptor beta chains were read from a single sample in a study of blood T cells in healthy people across ages. TCRdb itself ran the 5' RACE reads through MiXCR, one entry per CDR3 protein. The sample includes approximately 600,000 distinct CDR3 sequences, about 54% of them seen just once. Sequenced sample: blood. All receptors derive from a man in his 60s in good health. Both conserved end residues are trimmed from each CDR3. The D gene is left open where the match is weak.

TRBV12-5	NA	TRBJ1-5	ASGLGAGSYSNQPRH
TRBV6-2/TRBV6-3	NA	TRBJ2-1	ASSGSFYNEQF
TRBV6-5	NA	TRBJ1-1	ASSYEGTARAEAF
TRBV20-1	TRBD2	TRBJ2-1	SARDFGLAGEQF
TRBV29-1	NA	TRBJ2-1	SVATAGYNEQF
TRBV28	TRBD1	TRBJ2-1	ASSSPGQGMHEQF
TRBV12-3/TRBV12-4	NA	TRBJ2-3	ASSFSRGTGDVQY
TRBV12-3/TRBV12-4	NA	TRBJ2-3	ASSFSLRTSTDTQY
TRBV20-1	NA	TRBJ2-3	SAGMGTHLIDTQY
TRBV27	NA	TRBJ1-1	ASSLWRSTEAF
TRBV6-1	TRBD2	TRBJ2-7	ASSALAGPYEQY
TRBV6-5	NA	TRBJ1-2	ASSYSRGRAYGYT
TRBV20-1	NA	TRBJ2-4	SASADSKNIQY
TRBV4-2	NA	TRBJ1-2	ASSPEEAGLANYGYT